This T cell receptor beta chain was sequenced during a study of T-cell reconstitution after alpha-beta-depleted transplantation in children. Unique molecular identifiers tagged the TCRbeta library. Via MiXCR, TCRdb re-called the PCR reads, giving one row per CDR3 protein. Of 350,000 to 500,000 distinct CDR3 sequences in the sample, approximately 41% were seen once. Germline loops: CDR1 MNHNS, CDR2 SASEGT. The germline V and J ends were trimmed by 4 bases and 4 bases, with 23 bases remaining between them. The length of the CDR3 is 18 residues. This specimen was PBMCs, taken before TCRalphabeta/CD19-depleted stem cell transplant. This rearrangement joins TRBV6-1 to TRBJ1-3; perhaps TRBD1 as D (5 bases). This sequence was found in a girl aged 2-9 years with aplastic anemia, due to receive a stem cell transplant. CDR3 in amino acids: CASSGHTRDRDAGNTIYF. The CDR3 nucleotides read TGTGCCAGCAGTGGCCATACCCGGGACCGCGACGCCGGAAACACCATATATTTT.